This T cell receptor beta chain was captured in a study of T cell responses to AZD1222 COVID-19 vaccine. V shed 5 bases, J shed 4 bases, and the junction held 16 bases outside the gene matches. Looked up from germline, CDR1 is SSHAT and CDR2 is FNYEAQ (reference sequence). The length of the CDR3 is 19 residues. Assay used: immunoSEQ multiplex PCR; TCRdb lists only in-frame clones, some missing. The sample shows about 140,000 clones, 90% of them seen only once. This clone was seen once. The sequence came from an adult in good health. The starting material was peripheral blood, obtained on day 0 of AZD1222 vaccination. V usage is TRBV7-7 and J usage is TRBJ1-5; 11 bases line up with TRBD1. CDR3 sequence reads: CASSPNLGTGGWTNQPQHF. CDR3 nucleotide sequence: TGTGCCAGCAGCCCTAATCTTGGGACAGGGGGATGGACTAATCAGCCCCAGCATTTT.